The clone carrying this T cell receptor beta chain was picked up one time. Its antigen is currently unknown. The data are from a study of shared clonotypes between healthy human individuals. Produced via immunoSEQ multiplex PCR; TCRdb's table is partial and in-frame only. The sample has 2.5 million or so clones, about 92% seen once; the top ten hold more than 0.12%. Whole-study findings and limits: Rarefaction indicated that sorted-subset sequencing remained incomplete although depth was large. Owing to a small donor count, the genetic and exposure-history diversity represented was limited. Clonotype sharing levels among donors were expected to vary with sequencing depth. The generation probabilities recorded for non-shared clonotypes fell below those of clonotypes shared by all four donors.

Deletions cut 1 base from V and 4 bases from J, with 11 bases between. CDR3 length: 14 amino acids. Germline V lookup: CDR1 LNHDA, CDR2 SQIVND (reference sequence). This clonotype was sampled from a man younger than 35 in good health. This chain uses TRBV19 with TRBJ2-7, with D maybe TRBD2 (5 bases). Sequenced: naive CD4+ T cells sorted from blood. Subset defined: CD45RA+ positively selected. As DNA, the CDR3 is TGTGCCAGTAGTATAGTGAGCGGAGGTTACGAGCAGTACTTC. It codes for CASSIVSGGYEQYF.